This T cell receptor (beta chain) was observed in a study of response to subunit inactivated influenza vaccine. Germline assignment: CDR1 SGHRS and CDR2 YFSETQ. The CDR3 is 15 residues long. Deletions cut 0 bases from V and 2 bases from J, with 10 bases between. The table lists this clonotype with a few counts. TCRdb redid the calling of the RT-PCR reads with MiXCR, one entry per CDR3 protein. Among 500,000 or so distinct CDR3 sequences listed, roughly 9.7% were seen once. The genes are TRBV5-1 and TRBJ2-3; tentatively, D is TRBD2 (5 bases). This receptor was identified in a man aged 50-60 years who received an inactivated influenza vaccine. The specimen comprised PBMCs from blood, sampled roughly 48 days after vaccination. CDR3 sequence (DNA): TGCGCCAGCAGCTTGGCTTCGGGATTCACAGATACGCAGTATTTT. Amino acid sequence: CASSLASGFTDTQYF.